The clone carrying this T cell receptor beta chain was observed a handful of times. The source of the sample is a study of T cell repertoires in cytomegalovirus infection. One entry per CDR3 protein results from TCRdb running MiXCR on the reads. The table records over 250,000 distinct CDR3 sequences, about 26% of them present only once. CDR1 is MDHEN, CDR2 SYDVKM, per germline. V shed 7 bases and J shed 0 bases, with 9 bases lying between them. This CDR3 has 13 amino acids. The chain carries TRBV28 and TRBJ1-1; no clear D gene. This sequence was found in a human donor in good health (CMV status not recorded). Some clones in this sample may be carry-over from other donors' samples. Material: PBMCs. The CDR3 region is CASIFSVNTEAFF. CDR3 nucleotide sequence: TGTGCCAGCATCTTCAGCGTGAACACTGAAGCTTTCTTT.